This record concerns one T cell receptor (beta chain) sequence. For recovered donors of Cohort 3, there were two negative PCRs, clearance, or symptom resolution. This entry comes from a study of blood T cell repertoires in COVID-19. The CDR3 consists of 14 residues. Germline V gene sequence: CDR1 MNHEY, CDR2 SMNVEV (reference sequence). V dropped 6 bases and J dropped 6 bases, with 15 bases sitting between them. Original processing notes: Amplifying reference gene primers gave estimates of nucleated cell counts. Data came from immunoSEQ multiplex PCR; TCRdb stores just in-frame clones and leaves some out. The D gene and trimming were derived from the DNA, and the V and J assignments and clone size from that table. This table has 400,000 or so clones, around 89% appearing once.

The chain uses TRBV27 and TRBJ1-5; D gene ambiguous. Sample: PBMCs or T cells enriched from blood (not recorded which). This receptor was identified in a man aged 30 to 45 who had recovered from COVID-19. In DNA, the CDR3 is TGTGCCAGCAGCCCGCGACTTGAGCGTCAGCCCCAGCATTTT. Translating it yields CASSPRLERQPQHF.